This T cell receptor (beta chain) appears in the sequencing data of a study of blood T cell repertoires in COVID-19. Study-wide context: There were acute and convalescent COVID-19 samples, and they came from the United States, Italy and Spain. T cells, B-cell-depleted T cells, or PBMCs provided the cDNA or gDNA that served as material.

Per the authors' pipeline: Nucleated cell counts were estimated from reference gene primer amplification. Using immunoSEQ multiplex PCR, the repertoire was profiled, and TCRdb retains in-frame clones only, with some absent. For V, J and clone size, that table is used; D and trimming come from the DNA. The table includes 110,000 or so clones, roughly 90% detected once. Sequenced input: peripheral blood. This receptor was obtained from a woman in her seventies who had recovered from COVID-19.

The CDR3 nucleotides are TGCAGTACATCGGGTAGGACTGAAGCTTTCTTT. The encoded protein is CSTSGRTEAFF. J is TRBJ1-1 and V is TRBV20-1; D is uncertain. Germline V gene data show CDR1 as DFQATT and CDR2 as SNEGSKA (reference sequence). Trimming cost V 8 bases and J 5 bases, with 12 bases left between them. The CDR3 consists of 11 residues.